Following are 11 T cell receptor beta chains from one sample sequenced in a study of blood T cells in healthy people across ages. Primed by a sample-barcoded 5' primer and a J-beta primer mix, a second PCR proceeded for roughly 7 to 11 cycles. TCRdb ran MiXCR on the 5' RACE reads and lists one entry per CDR3 protein. In the table there are about 830,000 distinct CDR3 sequences, nearly 60% of which are singletons. Source material: blood. These receptors all stem from a man younger than 45 in good health.

To note about this clonotype: Just one base apart from a much larger clone, this may be a read error. The chain carries TRBV20-1 and TRBJ1-2; D gene uncertain. The V gene lost 4 bases and the J gene lost 7 bases, with 13 bases spanning the gap. Germline V CDR1 and CDR2: DFQATT, SNEGSKA (reference sequence). CDR3 size: 12 residues. In DNA, the CDR3 is TGCAGTGCTATCGGGAGCGGCTGTGGCTACACCTTC. Protein product: CSAIGSGCGYTF.

This clonotype was detected a few times. The chain joins TRBV20-1 to TRBJ2-5; D may be TRBD1 (6 bases). V lost 0 bases, J lost 5 bases, and 16 bases lay in between. This CDR3 is built from 15 residues. Germline V gene sequence: CDR1 DFQATT, CDR2 SNEGSKA (reference sequence). The CDR3 bases are TGCAGTGCTAGAGATCCGGGACAAGGGTCCGAGACCCAGTACTTC. It yields the protein CSARDPGQGSETQYF.

This chain uses TRBV4-2 with TRBJ2-3; TRBD2 matches at 8 bases. The CDR3 spans 15 residues. With 7 bases clipped from V and 5 bases from J, the junction kept 11 bases outside the gene matches. The germline V gene has CDR1 LGHNA and CDR2 YNFKEQ. The CDR3 region is CASTSGRGGRDTQYF. For the CDR3, the DNA is TGTGCCAGCACCTCAGGACGGGGGGGGAGAGATACGCAGTATTTT.

The chain carries TRBV21-1 and TRBJ2-7; TRBD1, as called in the table, went unchecked against the DNA. TRBV21-1 is described as a pseudogene. The CDR3 length is 15 residues. CDR3 region: CASSRTRDRIYEQYF. CDR3 coding DNA: TGTGCCAGCAGTCGGACTCGGGACAGAATCTACGAGCAGTACTTC.

The J gene is TRBJ1-5, the V gene TRBV7-8; D is unclear. Germline V CDR1 and CDR2: SGHVS, FQNEAQ. V was pared by 5 bases and J by 5 bases, with 16 bases between. The CDR3 extends over 15 amino acids. CDR3 sequence reads: CASSRRRDPDQPQHF. CDR3 nucleotides: TGTGCCAGCAGCCGACGACGGGATCCAGATCAGCCCCAGCATTTT.

The chain recombines TRBV12-3 or TRBV12-4 with TRBJ1-5; D not resolved. Trimming stripped 4 bases from V and 9 bases from J, with 10 bases between. The CDR3 length is 12 residues. The DNA of the CDR3 is TGTGCCAGCAGTTCCCGCGGCTGGCCCCAGCATTTT. Its translation is CASSSRGWPQHF.

The genes are TRBV5-5 and TRBJ1-5; 10 bases agree with TRBD1. The CDR3 is made up of 15 amino acids. From germline, CDR1 is SGHKS and CDR2 YYEKEE (reference sequence). J lost 7 bases, V lost 3 bases, and 7 bases had no gene match. The CDR3 nucleotides read TGTGCCAGCAGCTCGACCGGGACAGGGGTACAGCCCCAGCATTTT. Translating it yields CASSSTGTGVQPQHF.

This sequence joins TRBV21-1 and TRBJ2-5. The end of the DNA aligns better with TRBJ2-7, so the J call may be wrong. TRBV21-1 is termed a pseudogene. There are 11 residues in the CDR3. The CDR3 sequence is CASPTIYEQYF. In nucleotides, the CDR3 is TGTGCCAGCCCGACCATATACGAGCAGTACTTC.

The chain joins TRBV5-1 to TRBJ2-1, with 12 nucleotides matching TRBD1. The CDR3 is made up of 15 amino acids. V shed 2 bases, J shed 10 bases, and the junction held 7 bases outside the gene matches. In germline, CDR1 is SGHRS, CDR2 YFSETQ. CDR3 loop: CASSFRGQGAKEQFF. The CDR3 coding sequence is TGCGCCAGCAGCTTTAGGGGACAGGGGGCAAAAGAGCAGTTCTTC.

This clonotype was seen a handful of times. The chain employs TRBV24-1 and TRBJ2-1; 7 nucleotides align to TRBD2. The CDR3 spans 13 residues. CDR1 is KGHDR, CDR2 SFDVKD, per germline. Losses at the gene ends were 6 bases for V and 6 bases for J; bases not matched to a gene: 4. The CDR3 DNA is TGTGCCACCAGTAACCCGGGGGGCAATGAGCAGTTCTTC. It codes for CATSNPGGNEQFF.

The chain recombines TRBV2 with TRBJ2-6; D might be TRBD1 (6 bases). Germline assignment: CDR1 SNHLY and CDR2 FYNNEI. The CDR3 is 16 amino acids. V was pared by 6 bases and J by 3 bases, with 15 bases between. The CDR3 loop is CASRMGAGSGANVLTF. As DNA, the CDR3 is TGTGCCAGCAGAATGGGGGCAGGGAGTGGGGCCAACGTCCTGACTTTC.